This T cell receptor (beta chain) was sequenced in a study of T cell responses to AZD1222 COVID-19 vaccine. Assay: immunoSEQ multiplex PCR; the TCRdb copy retains only in-frame clones and omits some. The table lists 54,000 or so clones, 70% to 90% of them singletons. Specimen: peripheral blood, collected on day 0 of AZD1222 vaccination. The clonotype originates from an adult in good health.

The CDR3 region is CASSRGGANRNTEAFF. The CDR3 coding sequence is TGTGCCAGCAGCAGAGGGGGGGCGAACAGGAACACTGAAGCTTTCTTT. V gene TRBV7-2 combines with J gene TRBJ1-1; TRBD1 is a possible D gene (6 bases). The CDR3 contains 16 residues. Germline values: CDR1 SGHTA, CDR2 FQGNSA. V dropped 5 bases and J dropped 1 base, with 17 bases sitting between them.